The 27 T cell receptor beta chains listed next were all sequenced from one sample in a study of cytomegalovirus exposure and HLA in healthy donors. This table comes from immunoSEQ multiplex PCR, and its TCRdb copy is limited to in-frame clones, with some not included. There are about 170,000 clones in the sample; roughly 86% occur only once, and 2% to 3% lies in the top ten. Material: PBMCs. These TCRs come from a man in his late teens or twenties in good health and CMV-seropositive.

The rearrangement joins TRBV5-1 to TRBJ1-6; D ambiguous. V was shortened by 5 bases and J by 7 bases, with 10 bases between the two germline ends. The CDR3 spans 13 residues. The V gene's germline CDR1 is SGHRS and CDR2 YFSETQ. CDR3 coding DNA: TGCGCCAGCAGTCCGGAACAGAATTCACCCCTCCACTTT. This codes for CASSPEQNSPLHF.

This chain links TRBV6-6 with TRBJ2-7; 10 bases are shared with TRBD1. The V and J ends lost 7 bases and 6 bases, in that order; junction bases with no gene match: 12. Germline V gives CDR1 MNHNY, CDR2 SVGAGI (reference sequence). The CDR3 length is 15 residues. The DNA for the CDR3 is TGTGCCAGCATCCCGGGGGACAGGGGAGTTCGCGAGCAGTACTTC. It specifies CASIPGDRGVREQYF.

The J gene is TRBJ2-3, the V gene TRBV5-1; D call uncertain. The CDR3 consists of 14 residues. The germline gives CDR1 SGHRS, CDR2 YFSETQ. Between the trimmed V and J ends, which lost 2 bases and 2 bases, there was a span of 9 bases. The CDR3, as DNA: TGCGCCAGCAGCTTCGAACTCTTCACAGATACGCAGTATTTT. Protein sequence: CASSFELFTDTQYF.

The sample holds one count of this clone. The gene calls are TRBV5-8 and TRBJ2-7, with a weak D call TRBD1 (6 bases). The CDR3 loop spans 15 amino acids. With 1 base removed from V and 2 bases from J, the gap between germline ends came to 13 bases. From germline, CDR1 is SGHTS and CDR2 YDEGEE. CDR3 sequence (DNA): TGTGCCAGCAGCTTGAGGGGACAAAAGGCCTACGAGCAGTACTTC. This sequence encodes CASSLRGQKAYEQYF.

This clone was seen a handful of times. V and J are TRBV7-9 and TRBJ1-2; D is ambiguous. There are 13 residues in the CDR3. V was clipped by 7 bases and J by 7 bases, with 16 bases between them. Germline V gene data show CDR1 as SEHNR and CDR2 as FQNEAQ (reference sequence). CDR3 amino acids: CASTPRPEGGYTF. Written as DNA, the CDR3 is TGTGCCAGCACTCCAAGGCCCGAGGGTGGCTACACCTTC.

The chain recombines TRBV13 with TRBJ1-2, with D unresolved. Germline V gene sequence: CDR1 PRHDT, CDR2 FYEKMQ (reference sequence). Trimming stripped 5 bases from V and 3 bases from J, with 13 bases between. This CDR3 region has 14 residues. The DNA of the CDR3 is TGTGCCAGCAGCCTTTTAGCCGCCGACTATGGCTACACCTTC. It codes for CASSLLAADYGYTF. Looking up the rest from reference TRBV13 and TRBJ1-2 gives the full variable domain: AAGVIQSPRHLIKEKRETATLKCYPIPRHDTVYWYQQGPGQDPQFLISFYEKMQSDKGSIPDRFSAQQFSDYHSELNMSSLELGDSALYFCASSLLAADYGYTFGSGTRLTVV.

V usage is TRBV28 and J usage is TRBJ2-3; possibly TRBD1 for D (6 bases). V shed 3 bases and J shed 6 bases, with 22 bases lying between them. Germline assignment: CDR1 MDHEN and CDR2 SYDVKM. This CDR3 has 17 amino acids. CDR3 in DNA: TGTGCCAGCAGTTTTGCAGGGGCTCTTTTATTTTGGGATACGCAGTATTTT. This sequence encodes CASSFAGALLFWDTQYF. The whole variable domain, remainder taken from reference TRBV28 and TRBJ2-3, is DVKVTQSSRYLVKRTGEKVFLECVQDMDHENMFWYRQDPGLGLRLIYFSYDVKMKEKGDIPEGYSVSREKKERFSLILESASTNQTSMYLCASSFAGALLFWDTQYFGPGTRLTVL.

V gene TRBV5-4 combines with J gene TRBJ1-2, with unresolved D. CDR3 size: 16 residues. The germline V and J ends were trimmed by 4 bases and 5 bases, with 21 bases remaining between them. From germline, CDR1 is SGHNT and CDR2 YYREEE (reference sequence). In nucleotides, the CDR3 is TGTGCCAGCAGCCGGGGAAGAGGCCAGCCAGAGTATGGCTACACCTTC. Translated, it gives CASSRGRGQPEYGYTF.

The chain recombines TRBV5-5 with TRBJ1-2, with D perhaps TRBD1 (5 bases). The CDR3 extends over 15 amino acids. Deletions cut 2 bases from V and 2 bases from J, with 13 bases between. The germline CDR1 and CDR2 sequences are SGHKS and YYEKEE (reference sequence). CDR3 DNA sequence: TGTGCCAGCAGCTTAGCAGGGCCTGAGAACTATGGCTACACCTTC. Protein sequence: CASSLAGPENYGYTF.

J is TRBJ1-4 and V is TRBV19; TRBD1 matches at 7 bases. Germline V CDR1 and CDR2: LNHDA, SQIVND (reference sequence). CDR3 length: 17 residues. V shed 3 bases, J shed 10 bases, and the junction held 17 bases outside the gene matches. CDR3 amino acids: CASSIPRAGGDLGKLFF. CDR3 nucleotide sequence: TGTGCCAGTAGTATCCCAAGGGCAGGGGGAGACCTCGGAAAACTGTTTTTT.

The chain has TRBV27 and TRBJ2-3, with 9 bases matching TRBD1. Germline lookup yields CDR1 MNHEY and CDR2 SMNVEV (reference sequence). The CDR3 length is 13 residues. The J segment lost 8 bases and the V segment lost 5 bases, leaving 5 bases of the junction unmatched. The CDR3 coding sequence is TGTGCCAGCAGTACGGGACAGGGAGCTACGCAGTATTTT. This sequence encodes CASSTGQGATQYF.

The CDR3 region has the DNA TGTGCCAGCAGCGTTGGGACAGGGGGAATTGAGACCCAGTACTTC. Translated, it gives CASSVGTGGIETQYF. The chain carries TRBV2 and TRBJ2-5; 11 nucleotides line up with TRBD1. Germline CDR1 reads SNHLY; CDR2 reads FYNNEI. V shed 6 bases, J shed 5 bases, and the junction held 8 bases outside the gene matches. The CDR3 is 15 residues long.

The gene calls are TRBV2 and TRBJ2-4; D perhaps matches TRBD1 (6 bases). The germline V gene encodes CDR1 SNHLY and CDR2 FYNNEI. Trimming removed 4 bases from V and 0 bases from J, with 7 bases in between. This CDR3 has 14 amino acids. The DNA for the CDR3 is TGTGCCAGCAGTGGGGGGCGAGCCAAAAACATTCAGTACTTC. Translated: CASSGGRAKNIQYF.

This chain links TRBV5-4 with TRBJ1-1; D possibly corresponds to TRBD1 (5 bases). The germline gives CDR1 SGHNT, CDR2 YYREEE (reference sequence). The germline V and J ends were trimmed by 0 bases and 7 bases, with 16 bases remaining between them. This CDR3 has 15 amino acids. The chain's CDR3 is CASSLGQPGNGEAFF. CDR3 nucleotide sequence: TGTGCCAGCAGCTTGGGACAGCCCGGAAATGGTGAAGCTTTCTTT.

V is TRBV6-5 and J is TRBJ2-7, with D perhaps matching TRBD2 (8 bases). Germline CDR1 is MNHEY and CDR2 is SVGAGI. CDR3 size: 11 residues. Trimming took 10 bases from V and 7 from J, leaving 14 bases between them. CDR3 residues: CATGRGQEQYF. CDR3 nucleotides: TGTGCCACCGGGAGGGGACAGGAGCAGTACTTC.

This chain uses TRBV19 with TRBJ2-7, with 15 bases matching TRBD2. V shed 5 bases and J 1 base; nucleotides not matched to a gene: 9. CDR3 length equals 18 residues. CDR1 and CDR2 (germline): LNHDA, SQIVND (reference sequence). CDR3 region: CASSPRTSGRAESYEQYF. The CDR3 DNA reads TGTGCCAGTAGTCCCCGGACTAGCGGGAGGGCCGAGTCCTACGAGCAGTACTTC.

This clone has a single count. The chain employs TRBV9 and TRBJ2-2; perhaps TRBD2 as D (6 bases). Germline lookup yields CDR1 SGDLS and CDR2 YYNGEE. The CDR3 runs 13 residues. With 7 bases removed from V and 4 bases from J, the gap between germline ends came to 11 bases. CDR3 DNA: TGTGCCAGCGGTGGACTACGCACCGGGGAGCTGTTTTTT. It encodes CASGGLRTGELFF.

This clone was counted ten times or more. J is TRBJ2-1 and V is TRBV23-1; 10 nucleotides line up with TRBD2. TRBV23-1 is known as an ORF, though its function is uncertain. The V segment lost 3 bases and the J segment 0 bases; nucleotides outside the gene matches: 20. The length of the CDR3 is 22 residues. CDR3 residues: CASSHAGARLAGVYPSYNEQFF. The CDR3 DNA sequence: TGCGCCAGCAGTCATGCGGGGGCAAGGCTAGCGGGAGTTTACCCCTCCTACAATGAGCAGTTCTTC.

The CDR3 region has the DNA TGTGCCAGCAGCTTGGTTGGCGGGGGCTACAATGAGCAGTTCTTC. Protein product: CASSLVGGGYNEQFF. The V and J genes are TRBV5-4 and TRBJ2-1; 7 nucleotides agree with TRBD2. Germline loops: CDR1 SGHNT, CDR2 YYREEE (reference sequence). The CDR3 is made up of 15 amino acids. V was clipped by 0 bases and J by 3 bases; unmatched bases: 3. Full variable domain (outside the CDR3, taken from reference TRBV5-4 and TRBJ2-1): ETGVTQSPTHLIKTRGQQVTLRCSSQSGHNTVSWYQQALGQGPQFIFQYYREEENGRGNFPPRFSGLQFPNYSSELNVNALELDDSALYLCASSLVGGGYNEQFFGPGTRLTVL.

The CDR3 DNA is TGTGCCAGCAGCTTAGTGGTCCTAGAACCCTGGCGATGGGTATACGAGCAGTACTTC. This sequence encodes CASSLVVLEPWRWVYEQYF. This chain joins TRBV7-2 and TRBJ2-7; D not certain. The V and J ends lost 1 base and 4 bases respectively, with 26 bases between them. The length of the CDR3 is 19 residues. Germline loops: CDR1 SGHTA, CDR2 FQGNSA.

Comment on this clone: Other nucleotide sequences in the sample specify the same CDR3. The V call is TRBV6-5, the J call TRBJ2-7; D possibly corresponds to TRBD2 (6 bases). This CDR3 has 16 residues. Germline V lookup: CDR1 MNHEY, CDR2 SVGAGI. Trimming cost V 0 bases and J 1 base, with 13 bases left between them. The CDR3 bases are TGTGCCAGCAGTTACTCGTGGGACTTTACTTCCTACGAGCAGTACTTC. Its protein product is CASSYSWDFTSYEQYF.

This clone appeared a single time. V and J are TRBV19 and TRBJ2-7, with D possibly being TRBD1 (6 bases). CDR1 LNHDA and CDR2 SQIVND come from the germline V gene (reference sequence). CDR3 length: 15 amino acids. Trimming shortened V by 3 bases and J by 3 bases, and 15 bases separated the two germline ends. This CDR3 is CASSIRGTGIYEQYF. The CDR3 nucleotides are TGTGCCAGTAGTATCAGGGGCACAGGGATCTACGAGCAGTACTTC. Using reference TRBV19 and TRBJ2-7 for the parts outside the CDR3, the full variable domain is DGGITQSPKYLFRKEGQNVTLSCEQNLNHDAMYWYRQDPGQGLRLIYYSQIVNDFQKGDIAEGYSVSREKKESFPLTVTSAQKNPTAFYLCASSIRGTGIYEQYFGPGTRLTVT.

The genes are TRBV29-1 and TRBJ2-3; TRBD2 matches 7 bases. Trimming at V came to 4 bases and at J to 6 bases, leaving 10 bases not matched to a gene. Germline CDR1 is SQVTM and CDR2 is ANQGSEA. The CDR3 covers 14 residues. The CDR3 region is CSVGWGGGSDTQYF. The CDR3 DNA is TGCAGCGTTGGATGGGGCGGGGGTTCCGATACGCAGTATTTT.

The chain has TRBV11-2 and TRBJ2-2, with D unresolved. The germline V gene has CDR1 SGHAT and CDR2 FQNNGV. The CDR3 is 15 amino acids. V lost 0 bases, J lost 5 bases, and 10 bases lay in between. The CDR3 coding sequence is TGTGCCAGCAGCTTAGAGTACAGCCCGACCGGGGAGCTGTTTTTT. Its protein is CASSLEYSPTGELFF.

The chain couples TRBV10-2 to TRBJ2-7; D may be TRBD1 (6 bases). The V end was cut by 5 bases, the J end by 2 bases, with 16 bases between. This CDR3 has 15 residues. Per germline, CDR1 WSHSY and CDR2 SAAADI. CDR3 bases: TGCGCCAGCAGTCAGGGGTGGGTTTCCACCTACGAGCAGTACTTC. Residues: CASSQGWVSTYEQYF.

V is TRBV7-2 and J is TRBJ2-7; D gene uncertain. Trimming took 5 bases from V and 2 from J, leaving 7 bases between them. Germline CDR1 and CDR2: SGHTA and FQGNSA. The CDR3 has 12 amino acids. This CDR3 reads CASSLIAYEQYF. Here the CDR3 DNA reads TGTGCCAGCAGCCTGATAGCCTACGAGCAGTACTTC.

This clone was observed a single time. This chain connects TRBV7-6 to TRBJ2-2; possible D gene TRBD1, 6 bases. The CDR3 consists of 16 residues. CDR1 SGHVS and CDR2 FNYEAQ come from the germline V gene. The V gene lost 2 bases and the J gene lost 2 bases, with 12 bases spanning the gap. As DNA, the CDR3 is TGTGCCAGCAGCTTAATACCGGGACACAACACCGGGGAGCTGTTTTTT. Protein sequence: CASSLIPGHNTGELFF.